This TCR beta chain was captured in a study of blood T cells in healthy people across ages. Germline V CDR1 and CDR2: LGHNA, YSLEER. CDR3 length: 14 residues. This clonotype has a single count. The junction departs from the called germline gene at one end, perhaps through a read error. Primed by a sample-barcoded 5' primer and a J-beta primer mix, a second PCR proceeded for about 7 to 11 cycles. Unique molecular identifiers of 12 random nucleotides labeled each cDNA. TCRdb re-called the 5' RACE reads through MiXCR, storing one row per CDR3 protein. The table records approximately 850,000 distinct CDR3 sequences, around two fifths of them present only once.

The V call is TRBV4-3, the J call TRBJ2-7; tentatively, D is TRBD1 (6 bases). Sequencing was performed on blood. The TCR sequence derives from a man between 60 and 75 years old in good health. CDR3 sequence reads: CANSQDKQGYEQYF. CDR3 in DNA: TGCGCCAACAGCCAAGATAAACAGGGATACGAGCAGTACTTC.